The rows below give T cell receptor beta chains drawn from one sample of a study of T cells in Graves' hyperthyroidism and ophthalmopathy. TCRdb reanalysed the multiplex PCR reads using MiXCR and keeps one entry per CDR3 protein. The sample consists of over 200,000 distinct CDR3 sequences, approximately 17% of them appearing once. Sequencing used blood. The receptors stem from a man in his forties or fifties with Graves' hyperthyroidism. The CDR3 runs from the conserved cysteine through the conserved F or W. The order of the fields is J gene, V gene, D gene, clone size, CDR3 protein, CDR3 DNA. D genes are given only for firm matches. Size tells how often a clone was seen (once, few, many) or the class of an expanded clone, and some rows leave it out.

J gene: TRBJ1-1; V gene: TRBV12-3/TRBV12-4; D gene: -; clone size: few; CDR3 protein: CASSFGGLNTEAFF; CDR3 DNA: TGTGCCAGCAGTTTCGGGGGGTTGAACACTGAAGCTTTCTTT
J gene: TRBJ2-1; V gene: TRBV6-1; D gene: TRBD2; clone size: many; CDR3 protein: CASSARLAGDHEQFF; CDR3 DNA: TGTGCCAGCAGTGCAAGACTAGCGGGAGACCATGAGCAGTTCTTC
J gene: TRBJ1-1; V gene: TRBV9; D gene: -; clone size: -; CDR3 protein: CASSELRGTEAFF; CDR3 DNA: TGTGCCAGCAGCGAACTACGGGGCACTGAAGCTTTCTTT
J gene: TRBJ2-1; V gene: TRBV20-1; D gene: TRBD2; clone size: many; CDR3 protein: CSARVRIATSGYNEQFF; CDR3 DNA: TGCAGTGCTAGAGTACGGATAGCGACTAGCGGTTACAATGAGCAGTTCTTC
J gene: TRBJ2-1; V gene: TRBV20-1; D gene: TRBD2; clone size: few; CDR3 protein: CSNRSGGYNEQFF; CDR3 DNA: TGCAGTAACCGTAGCGGGGGGTACAATGAGCAGTTCTTC
J gene: TRBJ2-1; V gene: TRBV27; D gene: TRBD2; clone size: many; CDR3 protein: CASSPPAGEQFF; CDR3 DNA: TGTGCCAGCAGTCCCCCAGCGGGGGAGCAGTTCTTC
J gene: TRBJ2-7; V gene: TRBV3-1; D gene: -; clone size: -; CDR3 protein: CASSQGQVVGYEQYF; CDR3 DNA: TGTGCCAGCAGCCAAGGGCAGGTCGTCGGCTACGAGCAGTACTTC
J gene: TRBJ2-1; V gene: TRBV7-8; D gene: TRBD1; clone size: many; CDR3 protein: CASRPFTGQTYNEQFF; CDR3 DNA: TGTGCCAGCAGACCCTTTACGGGACAGACCTACAATGAGCAGTTCTTC
J gene: TRBJ1-6; V gene: TRBV4-1; D gene: TRBD1; clone size: -; CDR3 protein: CASKRKVTDRANNSPLHF; CDR3 DNA: TGCGCCAGCAAGAGGAAGGTCACCGACAGGGCTAATAATTCACCCCTCCACTTT
J gene: TRBJ2-3; V gene: TRBV6-4; D gene: TRBD2; clone size: few; CDR3 protein: CATSSGRTTDTQYF; CDR3 DNA: TGTGCCACTAGTAGCGGGAGGACGACAGATACGCAGTATTTT
J gene: TRBJ1-1; V gene: TRBV27; D gene: -; clone size: many; CDR3 protein: CASSPYPQGYTEAFF; CDR3 DNA: TGTGCCAGCAGTCCCTACCCGCAGGGGTACACTGAAGCTTTCTTT
J gene: TRBJ2-3; V gene: TRBV3-1; D gene: -; clone size: many; CDR3 protein: CASSQAGPGTDTQYF; CDR3 DNA: TGTGCCAGCAGCCAAGCGGGACCCGGAACAGATACGCAGTATTTT
J gene: TRBJ1-1; V gene: TRBV5-4; D gene: -; clone size: -; CDR3 protein: CASSSTTTEAFF; CDR3 DNA: TGTGCCAGCAGCTCGACTACGACTGAAGCTTTCTTT
J gene: TRBJ1-1; V gene: TRBV11-2; D gene: -; clone size: -; CDR3 protein: CASSLVSSQEAFF; CDR3 DNA: TGTGCCAGCAGCTTAGTAAGTTCCCAGGAAGCTTTCTTT
J gene: TRBJ1-5; V gene: TRBV4-1; D gene: TRBD1; clone size: -; CDR3 protein: CASSQPGQNQPQHF; CDR3 DNA: TGCGCCAGCAGCCAACCGGGACAGAATCAGCCCCAGCATTTT
J gene: TRBJ2-2; V gene: TRBV28; D gene: TRBD2; clone size: few; CDR3 protein: CASRLAGVHTGELFF; CDR3 DNA: TGTGCCAGCCGTCTAGCGGGAGTACACACCGGGGAGCTGTTTTTT
J gene: TRBJ2-4; V gene: TRBV24-1; D gene: TRBD2; clone size: -; CDR3 protein: CASHLGLAGALAKNIQYF; CDR3 DNA: TGTGCCTCTCACCTGGGGCTAGCGGGAGCTCTAGCCAAAAACATTCAGTACTTC
J gene: TRBJ2-7; V gene: TRBV11-2; D gene: -; clone size: many; CDR3 protein: CASRLQGRYEQYF; CDR3 DNA: TGTGCCAGCAGGCTACAGGGTCGGTACGAGCAGTACTTC
J gene: TRBJ1-4; V gene: TRBV5-1; D gene: -; clone size: few; CDR3 protein: CASSKDSPNEKLFF; CDR3 DNA: TGCGCCAGCAGCAAGGACAGCCCTAATGAAAAACTGTTTTTT
J gene: TRBJ1-5; V gene: TRBV11-2; D gene: TRBD1; clone size: many; CDR3 protein: CASSGTEIQPQHF; CDR3 DNA: TGTGCCAGCAGCGGGACAGAAATTCAGCCCCAGCATTTT
J gene: TRBJ1-2; V gene: TRBV10-3; D gene: -; clone size: many; CDR3 protein: CAISESGTYGYTF; CDR3 DNA: TGTGCCATCAGTGAGTCTGGGACATATGGCTACACCTTC
J gene: TRBJ2-6; V gene: TRBV27; D gene: TRBD1; clone size: many; CDR3 protein: CASTPLGADRAGANVLTF; CDR3 DNA: TGTGCCAGCACTCCCCTAGGGGCGGACAGGGCTGGGGCCAACGTCCTGACTTTC
J gene: TRBJ1-5; V gene: TRBV4-3; D gene: -; clone size: many; CDR3 protein: CASSQVAGGNQPQHF; CDR3 DNA: TGCGCCAGCAGCCAAGTAGCGGGAGGCAATCAGCCCCAGCATTTT
J gene: TRBJ1-1; V gene: TRBV27; D gene: -; clone size: many; CDR3 protein: CASAKGGDTEAFF; CDR3 DNA: TGTGCCAGCGCAAAAGGGGGAGACACTGAAGCTTTCTTT
J gene: TRBJ2-3; V gene: TRBV11-2; D gene: TRBD2; clone size: many; CDR3 protein: CASSSLTWDYRAQYF; CDR3 DNA: TGTGCCAGCAGCTCCCTAACCTGGGACTATCGAGCGCAGTATTTT
J gene: TRBJ1-2; V gene: TRBV4-1; D gene: TRBD1; clone size: few; CDR3 protein: CASSQSQGARGYTF; CDR3 DNA: TGCGCCAGCAGCCAATCTCAGGGGGCGCGGGGCTACACCTTC
J gene: TRBJ2-7; V gene: TRBV29-1; D gene: -; clone size: many; CDR3 protein: CSVEVRNPYEQYF; CDR3 DNA: TGCAGCGTTGAGGTCCGCAATCCCTACGAGCAGTACTTC
J gene: TRBJ2-1; V gene: TRBV5-4; D gene: TRBD2; clone size: -; CDR3 protein: CATPGTSGNEQFF; CDR3 DNA: TGTGCCACCCCCGGGACTAGCGGTAATGAGCAGTTCTTC
J gene: TRBJ2-1; V gene: TRBV11-2; D gene: -; clone size: few; CDR3 protein: CASSLSRRASHEQFF; CDR3 DNA: TGTGCCAGCAGCTTAAGTCGGAGGGCCTCCCATGAGCAGTTCTTC